Listed here are 8 T cell receptor beta chains from one sample, sequenced in a study of blood T cells in healthy people across ages. With a J-beta primer mix and a sample-barcoded 5' primer, a second PCR ran about 7 to 11 cycles. TCRdb reprocessed the 5' RACE reads with MiXCR, giving one entry per CDR3 protein. The sample holds 800,000 to 1,000,000 distinct CDR3 sequences, roughly 52% seen once. The sample comprised blood. The receptors come from a man under 40 in good health.

V gene TRBV6-5 combines with J gene TRBJ1-2; 9 bases are a match to TRBD1. Germline CDR1 is MNHEY and CDR2 is SVGAGI. The length of the CDR3 is 13 residues. Losses at the gene ends were 10 bases for V and 8 bases for J; bases not matched to a gene: 11. The CDR3 DNA follows: TGTGCCACTCGACAGGGGACAGGGCGGGGCTACACCTTC. This encodes CATRQGTGRGYTF.

This chain links TRBV29-1 with TRBJ1-1; 9 nucleotides align to TRBD1. Germline-derived CDR1 and CDR2 are SQVTM and ANQGSEA. The J segment lost 1 base and the V segment lost 4 bases, leaving 4 bases of the junction unmatched. The CDR3 runs to 14 residues. The CDR3 spells CSVGGTGKNTEAFF. The CDR3 nucleotides are TGCAGCGTTGGGGGGACAGGGAAGAACACTGAAGCTTTCTTT.

A few counts support this clonotype. The chain carries TRBV21-1 and TRBJ2-4; the table assigns TRBD2, which was not confirmed against the DNA. Gene TRBJ2-7 matches the end of the DNA better, so the J call may be wrong. TRBV21-1 is a listed pseudogene. CDR3 length: 15 residues. The CDR3 sequence: CASSKDGGNTYEQYF. The CDR3 DNA sequence: TGTGCCAGCAGCAAAGACGGAGGTAACACCTACGAGCAGTACTTC.

The chain employs TRBV7-2 and TRBJ1-5; 7 bases are a match to TRBD1. CDR3 size: 15 residues. The J segment lost 7 bases and the V segment lost 4 bases, leaving 10 bases of the junction unmatched. Germline CDR1 reads SGHTA; CDR2 reads FQGNSA. The CDR3 protein is CASSSQTGTGQPQHF. The CDR3 coding sequence is TGTGCCAGCAGCTCGCAGACAGGGACGGGGCAGCCCCAGCATTTT.

V gene TRBV4-2 combines with J gene TRBJ2-7; 7 bases agree with TRBD2. The germline V gene has CDR1 LGHNA and CDR2 YNFKEQ. The CDR3 contains 14 residues. Unmatched junction bases numbered 4, after V lost 4 bases and J lost 1 base. This chain's CDR3 is CASSPGLGSYEQYF. DNA for the CDR3: TGTGCCAGCAGCCCAGGACTAGGGTCCTACGAGCAGTACTTC.

The chain carries TRBV20-1 and TRBJ2-5, with D perhaps assigned TRBD1 or TRBD2 (7 bases each). The germline gives CDR1 DFQATT, CDR2 SNEGSKA (reference sequence). The CDR3 runs to 15 residues. Trimming took off 6 bases at V and 1 base at J, with 18 bases between the two ends. This chain's CDR3 is CSASQTGEGQETQYF. CDR3 DNA sequence: TGCAGTGCGAGCCAAACAGGGGAGGGCCAAGAGACCCAGTACTTC.

The rearrangement joins TRBV4-1 to TRBJ2-7; unclear D gene. CDR1 and CDR2 from the germline V gene are MGHRA and YSYEKL. CDR3 size: 14 residues. Trimming removed 1 base from V and 3 bases from J, with 10 bases in between. This chain's CDR3 is CASSQGPLGYEQYF. The CDR3, as DNA: TGCGCCAGCAGCCAAGGGCCTTTGGGCTACGAGCAGTACTTC.

CDR3 in amino acids: CASSYSMDRGQPQHF. The CDR3 DNA sequence: TGTGCCAGCAGTTACTCGATGGACAGAGGTCAGCCCCAGCATTTT. This chain uses TRBV6-5 with TRBJ1-5, with TRBD1 as a possible D gene (6 bases). The CDR3 is 15 residues long. Trimming stripped 0 bases from V and 6 bases from J, with 12 bases between. Germline V gene sequence: CDR1 MNHEY, CDR2 SVGAGI.